One sample yielded the 27 T cell receptor beta chains listed below, sequenced in a study of control samples from healthy donors and cancer patients. Repertoires were generated with immunoSEQ multiplex PCR, while TCRdb's copy carries only in-frame clones and drops some. The sample has about 95,000 clones; around four fifths are singletons. The specimen was blood. The receptors stem from a man younger than 40 in good health.

The count of this clone is one. The gene calls are TRBV5-6 and TRBJ2-1; D may match TRBD1 or TRBD2 (6 bases each). V lost 5 bases to trimming and J lost 0 bases, with 9 bases between them. CDR3 length: 14 residues. Germline V gene lookup returns CDR1 SGHDT and CDR2 YYEEEE. In DNA form, the CDR3 reads TGTGCCAGCAGTCCGGGGGCCTCCTACAATGAGCAGTTCTTC. It yields the protein CASSPGASYNEQFF.

Here the CDR3 DNA reads TGTGCCAGCAGCGCCAGGGGGCAGAGGGGAGCTTTCTTT. Its protein is CASSARGQRGAFF. This chain uses TRBV5-4 with TRBJ1-1; 8 bases line up with TRBD1. This CDR3 contains 13 residues. CDR1 is SGHNT, CDR2 YYREEE, per germline (reference sequence). The trim removed 4 bases at V and 10 bases at J, leaving 9 bases unmatched.

This clone came up once. The chain couples TRBV5-1 to TRBJ2-4; 7 bases fit TRBD2. CDR3 length equals 12 residues. V shed 1 base and J 9 bases; nucleotides not matched to a gene: 1. Germline lookup yields CDR1 SGHRS and CDR2 YFSETQ. The CDR3 nucleotides read TGCGCCAGCAGCTTGCCGGGGGGCATTCAGTACTTC. Translating it yields CASSLPGGIQYF.

Concerning this clone itself: The same CDR3 is also encoded by other DNA sequences in this sample. V and J are TRBV5-1 and TRBJ2-3; D gene ambiguous. This CDR3 region has 12 residues. The germline V gene has CDR1 SGHRS and CDR2 YFSETQ. Between the trimmed V and J ends, which lost 4 bases and 3 bases, there was a span of 6 bases. The CDR3 reads CASSLDTDTQYF. As DNA, the CDR3 is TGCGCCAGCAGCCTAGATACAGATACGCAGTATTTT.

The chain couples TRBV6-5 to TRBJ2-7; TRBD1 matches at 9 bases. V shed 5 bases and J 2 bases; nucleotides not matched to a gene: 7. Germline CDR1 MNHEY, CDR2 SVGAGI. The CDR3 sequence is 15 residues long. This CDR3 reads CASSPSGTGTYEQYF. CDR3 DNA sequence: TGTGCCAGCAGTCCGTCCGGGACAGGGACCTACGAGCAGTACTTC.

The rearrangement links TRBV14 to TRBJ1-2, with TRBD1 identical over 7 bases. V was clipped by 1 base and J by 6 bases; unmatched bases: 5. This CDR3 is 14 amino acids long. CDR1 and CDR2 (germline): SGHDN, FVKESK. The CDR3 bases are TGTGCCAGCAGCCAAGTCGACAGGGTCGATGGCTACACCTTC. Residues: CASSQVDRVDGYTF.

The chain is built from TRBV5-1 and TRBJ2-5; D unresolved. The CDR3 loop spans 15 amino acids. Per the germline V gene, CDR1 is SGHRS and CDR2 is YFSETQ. V lost 0 bases and J lost 2, with 11 bases in between. CDR3 in amino acids: CASSLAPATQETQYF. As DNA, the CDR3 is TGCGCCAGCAGCTTGGCCCCGGCCACGCAAGAGACCCAGTACTTC.

The V call is TRBV5-1, the J call TRBJ2-3; unclear D gene. Between the trimmed V and J ends, which lost 0 bases and 6 bases, there was a span of 11 bases. Germline CDR1 SGHRS, CDR2 YFSETQ. The CDR3 contains 14 residues. The CDR3 nucleotides are TGCGCCAGCAGCTTGGAGACCGGCCGGGATACGCAGTATTTT. Its protein is CASSLETGRDTQYF.

This clone has just one count. This chain connects TRBV6-5 to TRBJ2-7, with 11 positions matching TRBD2. CDR3 length equals 15 residues. V lost 6 bases and J lost 0; bases outside the gene matches: 4. CDR1 MNHEY and CDR2 SVGAGI come from the germline V gene. This CDR3 is CASSRLAGGSYEQYF. CDR3 DNA sequence: TGTGCCAGCAGCCGTCTAGCGGGGGGCTCCTACGAGCAGTACTTC.

This clone has more than one count but fewer than ten. The chain carries TRBV2 and TRBJ2-7; D is ambiguous. This CDR3 is built from 12 residues. Germline CDR1 SNHLY, CDR2 FYNNEI. V lost 8 bases, J lost 1 base, and 9 bases lay in between. In DNA, the CDR3 is TGTGCCAGCTCAAGTTTATCCTACGAGCAGTACTTC. Protein product: CASSSLSYEQYF. The full variable domain, completed using reference TRBV2 and TRBJ2-7, is EPEVTQTPSHQVTQMGQEVILRCVPISNHLYFYWYRQILGQKVEFLVSFYNNEISEKSEIFDDQFSVERPDGSNFTLKIRSTKLEDSAMYFCASSSLSYEQYFGPGTRLTVT.

This chain links TRBV30 with TRBJ2-2, with D hard to call. The germline V gene encodes CDR1 GTSNPN and CDR2 SVGIG (reference sequence). The CDR3 totals 13 residues. Trimming took 2 bases from V and 4 from J, leaving 8 bases between them. CDR3 residues: CAWSWCGTGELFF. In nucleotides, the CDR3 is TGTGCCTGGAGTTGGTGTGGCACCGGGGAGCTGTTTTTT.

The rearrangement links TRBV7-6 to TRBJ2-3; 8 bases agree with TRBD2. The germline V gene encodes CDR1 SGHVS and CDR2 FNYEAQ. Germline trimming cut 0 bases from V and 2 bases from J; bases unmatched to any gene: 1. The CDR3 covers 15 residues. CDR3 bases: TGTGCCAGCAGCTTAGCTAGCGGGAACACAGATACGCAGTATTTT. Protein: CASSLASGNTDTQYF.

The chain's CDR3 is CSVEDLLATSTDTQYF. As DNA, the CDR3 is TGCAGCGTTGAAGATCTGCTAGCGACTAGCACAGATACGCAGTATTTT. V gene TRBV29-1 combines with J gene TRBJ2-3; D might be TRBD2 (6 bases). The CDR3 extends over 16 amino acids. CDR1 is SQVTM and CDR2 is ANQGSEA in the germline V gene. With 0 bases removed from V and 0 bases from J, the gap between germline ends came to 13 bases.

V usage is TRBV19 and J usage is TRBJ1-3, with a tentative D call TRBD1 (5 bases). The germline V gene encodes CDR1 LNHDA and CDR2 SQIVND (reference sequence). The V end lost 5 bases, the J end lost 0 bases, and 11 bases lay between the germline ends. This CDR3 is 15 amino acids long. DNA for the CDR3: TGTGCCAGTAGTTCGGGACCGCTCTCTGGAAACACCATATATTTT. Translating gives CASSSGPLSGNTIYF.

In its sample, this clone was seen a few times. This sequence joins TRBV5-5 and TRBJ2-5; 10 positions match TRBD2. The germline gives CDR1 SGHKS, CDR2 YYEKEE (reference sequence). V shed 1 base, J shed 5 bases, and the junction held 11 bases outside the gene matches. The CDR3 runs 17 residues. For the CDR3, the DNA is TGTGCCAGCAGCTTGTGGGCTAGCGGGGGTGAGTGGGAGACCCAGTACTTC. Translating gives CASSLWASGGEWETQYF.

The rearrangement joins TRBV12-3 or TRBV12-4 to TRBJ1-2; D is ambiguous. The CDR3 runs to 12 residues. The germline V and J ends were trimmed by 3 bases and 13 bases, with 15 bases remaining between them. The DNA for the CDR3 is TGTGCCAGCAGTTTCGTGGGAAATGGTCTCACCTTC. Translating it yields CASSFVGNGLTF.

The chain joins TRBV14 to TRBJ2-7; a possible D gene is TRBD1 (6 bases). CDR1 is SGHDN and CDR2 is FVKESK in the germline V gene. The CDR3 covers 14 residues. The V end was cut by 4 bases, the J end by 5 bases, with 15 bases between. CDR3 loop: CASSPFQGSHEQYF. The CDR3, as DNA: TGTGCCAGCAGCCCCTTTCAGGGGAGCCACGAGCAGTACTTC.

The chain uses TRBV3-1 (or the pseudogene TRBV3-2) and TRBJ1-1; TRBD1 is a possible D gene (5 bases). Germline V gives CDR1 LGHDT, CDR2 YNNKEL (reference sequence). Trimming removed 4 bases from V and 2 bases from J, with 11 bases in between. The CDR3 has 14 residues. CDR3 in DNA: TGTGCCAGCAGCCTTGGGACGGGCAACACTGAAGCTTTCTTT. As protein: CASSLGTGNTEAFF.

DNA of the CDR3: TGTGCCAGTAGTACTGACCCCCGGGGTCAGCCCCAGCATTTT. Residues: CASSTDPRGQPQHF. V gene TRBV19 combines with J gene TRBJ1-5; D uncertain. The germline V gene encodes CDR1 LNHDA and CDR2 SQIVND (reference sequence). V was pared by 4 bases and J by 6 bases, with 13 bases between. The CDR3 totals 14 residues.

The V gene is TRBV2, the J gene TRBJ2-7; D might be TRBD1 or TRBD2, each matching 6 bases. This CDR3 contains 14 residues. Trimming cost V 7 bases and J 3 bases, with 16 bases left between them. Germline values: CDR1 SNHLY, CDR2 FYNNEI. In DNA, the CDR3 is TGTGCCAGCAATGGGGGCAGGGGACTCTACGAGCAGTACTTC. It translates to CASNGGRGLYEQYF.

The J gene is TRBJ1-5, the V gene TRBV30; no definite D call. The germline CDR1 and CDR2 sequences are GTSNPN and SVGIG (reference sequence). This CDR3 comprises 14 residues. The V and J ends lost 1 base and 0 bases respectively, with 7 bases between them. The CDR3 coding sequence is TGTGCCTGGAGTGGAGTGAATAGCAATCAGCCCCAGCATTTT. It yields the protein CAWSGVNSNQPQHF.

V is TRBV14 and J is TRBJ1-2, with 12 bases identical to TRBD1. The V gene end was trimmed by 6 bases and the J gene end by 7 bases; junction bases not matched to a gene: 6. Germline CDR1 is SGHDN and CDR2 is FVKESK. The CDR3 loop spans 14 amino acids. The CDR3 DNA is TGTGCCAGCAGTTCGGGACAGGGGGCGATTGGCTACACCTTC. Translated, it gives CASSSGQGAIGYTF.

The rearrangement joins TRBV9 to TRBJ2-7, with TRBD1 identical over 9 bases. V shed 3 bases, J shed 2 bases, and the junction held 3 bases outside the gene matches. Germline V CDR1 and CDR2: SGDLS, YYNGEE. The CDR3 contains 14 residues. For the CDR3, the DNA is TGTGCCAGCAGCGCGGGACAGGGTCCCTACGAGCAGTACTTC. Residues: CASSAGQGPYEQYF.

The rearrangement uses TRBV5-6 and TRBJ1-6; D remains unclear. The ends were cut back, 2 bases at V and 6 bases at J, with 12 bases in the middle. This CDR3 is 15 amino acids long. Germline V gene data show CDR1 as SGHDT and CDR2 as YYEEEE. The CDR3 DNA reads TGTGCCAGCAGCTTTAGAGGCAGGAGTAATTCACCCCTCCACTTT. Encoded protein: CASSFRGRSNSPLHF.

This clone was counted at least ten times. The chain is built from TRBV6-5 and TRBJ1-1, with 10 bases aligning to TRBD1. Unmatched junction bases numbered 3, after V lost 6 bases and J lost 5 bases. The CDR3 totals 13 residues. Germline V gene lookup returns CDR1 MNHEY and CDR2 SVGAGI. DNA of the CDR3: TGTGCCAGCAGCGGACAGGGGGAGACTGAAGCTTTCTTT. It is translated as CASSGQGETEAFF.

For this clone: A junction boundary mismatches the germline segment, possibly from a read error. This sequence joins TRBV4-2 and TRBJ1-5, with D uncertain. From germline, CDR1 is LGHNA and CDR2 YNFKEQ. This CDR3 has 12 amino acids. CDR3 protein: CAGSQDDQPQHF. Here the CDR3 DNA reads TGTGCCGGCAGCCAAGATGATCAGCCCCAGCATTTT.

The chain employs TRBV28 and TRBJ1-4, with unresolved D. The germline CDR1 and CDR2 sequences are MDHEN and SYDVKM. V lost 3 bases, J lost 11 bases, and 13 bases lay in between. The CDR3 consists of 13 residues. The CDR3 nucleotides are TGTGCCAGCAGTTTGCCGGGTTTGGGGAAACTGTTTTTT. Translating it yields CASSLPGLGKLFF.